This T cell receptor beta chain stems from a study of T cells after yellow fever vaccination (dated by TCRdb to about 2019). At the level of the whole study: The SMART-Seq v4 Ultra Low Input RNA kit was used to prepare libraries from fractions with low cell numbers. Two healthy male donors, one aged 18 to 30 and one aged 30 to 40 years, made up the cohort. Blood samples were taken at several timepoints before and after primary and secondary immunization, and bulk PBMC replicates and cell subsets were isolated. To track T-cell clones before and after primary and booster YFV17D yellow fever vaccination, bulk TCR alpha and beta repertoires were sequenced longitudinally.

As regards this clonotype: Its antigen target is currently unknown. Per-base qualities were not stored, and no clone one base away is much larger.

The sample's treatment or condition label, in plain terms: live attenuated yellow fever vaccine strain. A standard Ficoll-Paque protocol was used to isolate PBMCs from peripheral blood. Dynabeads CD4 and CD8 positive selection kits were used to isolate CD4 and CD8 T-cell fractions. RNA was extracted with TriZol from bulk PBMCs, CD4 and CD8 fractions, and dextramer-positive and dextramer-negative fractions. The reads were generated on an Illumina NovaSeq 6000. TCR cDNA was made using 5'RACE template switching, a step that added a universal primer site and unique molecular identifiers. Priming of cDNA synthesis was performed from both the TCR alpha and TCR beta constant segments. Library amplification involved two PCR steps, and the second step added sample barcodes and sequencing adapters. Libraries were sequenced on Illumina HiSeq 2500 (2x100 bp) or NovaSeq (2x150 bp). In the source study's methods: MIGEC was used to demultiplex reads and collapse the reads into UMI consensus sequences, and MiXCR was used for V(D)J alignment. Vaccine-responding clonotypes were identified with edgeR using replicate PBMC samples, with FDR below 0.01 and a log2 fold change above 5 up to day 15 being required. Each bulk clonotype received a CD4 or CD8 identity based on whether the sequenced CD4 or CD8 repertoire contained that clonotype at higher abundance. TCRdb reran the public reads through fastp at Q25 and MiXCR, keeping productive beta chains. Here each entry gathers all rows of one CDR3 protein and keeps the most common genes and DNA. The V and J calls were determined by TCRdb, not by the authors. The sample records some 300,000 distinct CDR3 sequences, around 10% of which are singletons. Of the sample, 3% to 4% falls within the top ten clones.

What the work shows at the level of the full study, not this receptor alone: The study included only a couple of donors, which limits how far the findings can be generalized. A small fraction of clonotypes showed up in both the CD4 and CD8 compartments, probably as a result of convergent recombination. Most clones expanded after primary vaccination were re-detected after the booster (about 95% of CD4 and 80% to 90% of CD8), suggesting broad memory maintenance. Computational filtering was required because FACS-sorted repertoires could contain abundant contaminating clonotypes from the bulk population. The secondary T-cell response was found to be weaker but faster than the primary response, with a peak reached on day 5 rather than on day 15.

The sample here was CD4+ T cells sorted from PBMCs, taken 45 days after the yellow fever booster vaccination. The source of this sequence is a man aged 18 to 29 who received the YFV17D yellow fever vaccine.

For the CDR3, the sequence is CASSLGGTLDGYTF. The sequenced DNA: TGTGCCAGCAGCTTAGGCGGGACATTAGATGGCTACACCTTC. The chain was built from TRBV7-2 and TRBJ1-2; possibly the D gene is TRBD1, per 6 matching bases. V is pared back by 1 base and J by 6 bases, with 12 bases lying between the germline termini. CDR1 SGHTA and CDR2 FQGNSA were looked up in the germline V gene. The CDR3, from cysteine to phenylalanine, totals 14 residues. CDR3 DNA only is kept here, 42 bases in frame from base 1.